This T cell receptor (beta chain) was recovered during a study of a mutant IDH1 vaccine in newly diagnosed glioma. Study summary: There were eight vaccinations for patients, given in weeks 1, 3, 5, 7, 11, 15, 19 and 23. Study-wide results and caveats: Detectable vaccine-induced immune responses arose in over 90% of patients. Changes in the top peripheral T cell clonotypes seemingly had no bearing on pseudoprogression.

V lost 4 bases, J lost 4 bases, and 4 bases lay in between. The CDR3 has 11 amino acids. Germline CDR1 and CDR2: SEHNR and FQNEAQ (reference sequence). This clone was found a few times. Its antigen remains unknown. Time point defined: week 5, during vaccination. All doses held 300 ug of mutant IDH1 20-mer peptide, with topical imiquimod. TCRdb keeps only in-frame clones here, not all; method: immunoSEQ multiplex PCR. Of 25,000 or so clones in the sample, 65% to 85% are singletons; the top ten hold 6.5% to 7.5%. The receptor comes from a man aged 35 to 55 with glioma. Some clones in this sample may be carry-over from other donors' samples. The sample was PBMCs, taken from a glioma patient whose treatment included an IDH1 peptide vaccine. The chain uses TRBV7-9 and TRBJ1-1; D gene unclear. The CDR3 DNA reads as TGTGCCAGCAGCTCAGGCACTGAAGCTTTCTTT. It specifies CASSSGTEAFF.